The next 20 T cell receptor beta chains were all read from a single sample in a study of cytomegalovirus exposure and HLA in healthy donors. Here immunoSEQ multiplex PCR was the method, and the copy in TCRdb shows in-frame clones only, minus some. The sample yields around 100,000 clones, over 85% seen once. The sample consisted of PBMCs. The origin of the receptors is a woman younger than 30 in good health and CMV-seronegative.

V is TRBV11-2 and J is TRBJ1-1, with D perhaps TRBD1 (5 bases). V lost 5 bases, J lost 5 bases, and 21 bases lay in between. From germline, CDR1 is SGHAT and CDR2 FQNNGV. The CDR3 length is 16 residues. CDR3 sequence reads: CASSRVQAPAGTEAFF. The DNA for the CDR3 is TGTGCCAGCAGCAGAGTACAGGCCCCGGCTGGGACTGAAGCTTTCTTT.

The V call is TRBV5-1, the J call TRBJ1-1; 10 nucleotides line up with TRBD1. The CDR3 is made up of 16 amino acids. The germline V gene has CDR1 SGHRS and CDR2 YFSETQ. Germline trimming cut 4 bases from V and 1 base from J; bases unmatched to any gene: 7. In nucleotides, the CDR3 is TGCGCCAGCAGCAGAGCCTGGACAGGGGGGAACACTGAAGCTTTCTTT. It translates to CASSRAWTGGNTEAFF.

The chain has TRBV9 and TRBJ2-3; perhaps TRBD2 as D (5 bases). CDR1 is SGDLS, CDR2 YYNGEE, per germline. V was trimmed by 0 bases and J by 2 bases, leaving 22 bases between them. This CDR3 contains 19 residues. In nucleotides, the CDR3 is TGTGCCAGCAGCGTAGAGGAACGCCGGGGTCTTTGGCCCACAGATACGCAGTATTTT. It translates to CASSVEERRGLWPTDTQYF. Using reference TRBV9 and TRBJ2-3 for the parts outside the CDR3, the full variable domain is DSGVTQTPKHLITATGQRVTLRCSPRSGDLSVYWYQQSLDQGLQFLIQYYNGEERAKGNILERFSAQQFPDLHSELNLSSLELGDSALYFCASSVEERRGLWPTDTQYFGPGTRLTVL.

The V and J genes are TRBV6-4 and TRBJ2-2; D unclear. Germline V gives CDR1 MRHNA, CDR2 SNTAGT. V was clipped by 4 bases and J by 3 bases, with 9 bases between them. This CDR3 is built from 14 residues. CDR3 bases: TGTGCCAGCAGTGCCCTAGAGGACACCGGGGAGCTGTTTTTT. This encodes CASSALEDTGELFF.

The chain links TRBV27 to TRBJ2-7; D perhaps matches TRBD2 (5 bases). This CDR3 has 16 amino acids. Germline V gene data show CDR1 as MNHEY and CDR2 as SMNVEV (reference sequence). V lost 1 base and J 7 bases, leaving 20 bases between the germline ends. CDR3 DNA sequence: TGTGCCAGCAGTTTATTTTTCCGGGATCCTAATGGGGAGCAGTACTTC. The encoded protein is CASSLFFRDPNGEQYF.

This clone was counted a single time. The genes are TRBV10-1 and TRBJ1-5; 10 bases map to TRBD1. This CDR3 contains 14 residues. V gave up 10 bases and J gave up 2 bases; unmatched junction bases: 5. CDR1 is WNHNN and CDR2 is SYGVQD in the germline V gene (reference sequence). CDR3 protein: CAIRTGGGNQPQHF. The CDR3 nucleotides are TGCGCCATCCGGACAGGGGGTGGCAATCAGCCCCAGCATTTT.

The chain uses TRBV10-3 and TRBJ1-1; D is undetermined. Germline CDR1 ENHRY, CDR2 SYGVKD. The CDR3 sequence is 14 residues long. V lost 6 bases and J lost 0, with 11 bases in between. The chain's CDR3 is CAIRPAVLNTEAFF. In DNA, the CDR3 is TGTGCCATCAGGCCAGCGGTATTGAACACTGAAGCTTTCTTT.

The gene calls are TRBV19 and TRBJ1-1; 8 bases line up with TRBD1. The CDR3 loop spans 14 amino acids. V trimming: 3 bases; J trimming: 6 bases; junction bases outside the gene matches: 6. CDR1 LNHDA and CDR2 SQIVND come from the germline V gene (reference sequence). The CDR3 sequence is CASSIPGRGPEAFF. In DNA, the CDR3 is TGTGCCAGTAGTATCCCCGGCAGGGGGCCTGAAGCTTTCTTT.

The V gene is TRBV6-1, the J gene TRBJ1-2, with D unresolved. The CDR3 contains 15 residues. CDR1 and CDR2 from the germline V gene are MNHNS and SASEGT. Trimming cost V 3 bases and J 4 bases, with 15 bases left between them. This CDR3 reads CASSDGGGRAYGYTF. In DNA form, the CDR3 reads TGTGCCAGCAGTGACGGAGGAGGGCGGGCCTATGGCTACACCTTC.

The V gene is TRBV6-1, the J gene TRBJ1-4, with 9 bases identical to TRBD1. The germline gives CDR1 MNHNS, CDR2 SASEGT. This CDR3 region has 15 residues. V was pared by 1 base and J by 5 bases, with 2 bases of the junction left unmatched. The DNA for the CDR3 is TGTGCCAGCAGTGAAGTGGGGACAGGGAATGAAAAACTGTTTTTT. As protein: CASSEVGTGNEKLFF.

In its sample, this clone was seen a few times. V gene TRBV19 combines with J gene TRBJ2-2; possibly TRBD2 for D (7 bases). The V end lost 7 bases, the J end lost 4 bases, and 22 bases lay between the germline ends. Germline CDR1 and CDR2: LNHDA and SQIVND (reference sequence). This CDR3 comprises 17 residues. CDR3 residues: CASNQRGRGWSTGELFF. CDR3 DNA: TGTGCCAGTAACCAAAGGGGGAGGGGCTGGAGCACCGGGGAGCTGTTTTTT.

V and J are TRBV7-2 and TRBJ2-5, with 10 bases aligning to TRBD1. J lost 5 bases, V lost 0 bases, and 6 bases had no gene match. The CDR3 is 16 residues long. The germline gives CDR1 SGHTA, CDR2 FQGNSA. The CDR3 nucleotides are TGTGCCAGCAGCTTAGCTCTTGACAGGGGGCTGGAGACCCAGTACTTC. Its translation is CASSLALDRGLETQYF.

The CDR3 DNA is TGTGCCAGCAGCGTAGTCGGACAGGGGAACACTGAAGCTTTCTTT. Residues: CASSVVGQGNTEAFF. V is TRBV9 and J is TRBJ1-1; 8 bases agree with TRBD1. There are 15 residues in the CDR3. Germline trimming cut 0 bases from V and 1 base from J; bases unmatched to any gene: 2. Germline assignment: CDR1 SGDLS and CDR2 YYNGEE.

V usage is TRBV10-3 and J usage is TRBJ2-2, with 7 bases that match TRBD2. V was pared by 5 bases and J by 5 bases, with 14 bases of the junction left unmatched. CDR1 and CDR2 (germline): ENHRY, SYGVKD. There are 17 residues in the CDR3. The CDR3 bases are TGTGCCATCAGTCTGGCCGGTGTTCGGGAGGCTACCGGGGAGCTGTTTTTT. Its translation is CAISLAGVREATGELFF.

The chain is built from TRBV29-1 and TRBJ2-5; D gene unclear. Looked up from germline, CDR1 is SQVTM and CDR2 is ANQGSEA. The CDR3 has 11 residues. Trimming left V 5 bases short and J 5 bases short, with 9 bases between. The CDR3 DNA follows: TGCAGCGTTCTGAAGGAGGAGACCCAGTACTTC. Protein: CSVLKEETQYF.

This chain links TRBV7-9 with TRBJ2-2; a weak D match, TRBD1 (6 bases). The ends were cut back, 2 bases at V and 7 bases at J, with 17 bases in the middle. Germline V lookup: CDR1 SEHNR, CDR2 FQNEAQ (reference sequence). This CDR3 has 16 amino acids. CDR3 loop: CASSLSAGAPSGELFF. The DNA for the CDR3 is TGTGCCAGCAGCTTATCTGCAGGGGCGCCCAGCGGGGAGCTGTTTTTT. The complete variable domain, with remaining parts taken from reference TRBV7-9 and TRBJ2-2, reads DTGVSQNPRHKITKRGQNVTFRCDPISEHNRLYWYRQTLGQGPEFLTYFQNEAQLEKSRLLSDRFSAERPKGSFSTLEIQRTEQGDSAMYLCASSLSAGAPSGELFFGEGSRLTVL.

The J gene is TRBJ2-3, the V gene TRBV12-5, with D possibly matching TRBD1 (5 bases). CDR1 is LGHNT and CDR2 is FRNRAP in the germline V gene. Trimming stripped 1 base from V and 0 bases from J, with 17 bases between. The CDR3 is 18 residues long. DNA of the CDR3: TGTGCTAGTGGTTTGGCGATAATACAGGCATCTAGCACAGATACGCAGTATTTT. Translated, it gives CASGLAIIQASSTDTQYF.

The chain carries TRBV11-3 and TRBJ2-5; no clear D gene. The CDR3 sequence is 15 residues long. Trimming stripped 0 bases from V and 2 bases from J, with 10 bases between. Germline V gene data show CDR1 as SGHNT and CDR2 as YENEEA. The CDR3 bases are TGTGCCAGCAGCTTAGATAGTACAGATCAAGAGACCCAGTACTTC. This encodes CASSLDSTDQETQYF.

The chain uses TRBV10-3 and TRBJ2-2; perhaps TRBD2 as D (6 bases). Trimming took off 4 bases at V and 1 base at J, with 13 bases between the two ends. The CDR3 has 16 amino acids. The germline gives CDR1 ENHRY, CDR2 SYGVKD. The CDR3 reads CAISGPRSGNTGELFF. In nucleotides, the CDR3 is TGTGCCATCAGTGGGCCGCGTAGCGGGAACACCGGGGAGCTGTTTTTT.

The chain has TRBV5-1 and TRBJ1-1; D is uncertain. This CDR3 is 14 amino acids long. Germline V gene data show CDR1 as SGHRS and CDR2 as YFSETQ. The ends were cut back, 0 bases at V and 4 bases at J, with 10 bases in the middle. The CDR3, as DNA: TGCGCCAGCAGCTTGGCTCAGAAATCCACTGAAGCTTTCTTT. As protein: CASSLAQKSTEAFF.